The 30 T cell receptor beta chains listed next were all sequenced from one sample in a study of T cells after posttransplantation cyclophosphamide. Method: immunoSEQ multiplex PCR; TCRdb's copy keeps in-frame clones and lacks some. The repertoire shows about 24,000 clones, none seen only once; the top ten take 6% to 7%. Sequenced material: PBMCs. The source is a woman aged 60-75 years in good health, CMV-negative, and a related stem cell transplant donor.

This clone showed up many times. V is TRBV20-1 and J is TRBJ2-4; D uncertain. Trimming pared 8 bases from V and 7 bases from J, leaving 9 bases between. The CDR3 contains 10 residues. CDR1 is DFQATT, CDR2 SNEGSKA, per germline (reference sequence). CDR3 sequence (DNA): TGCAGTACCTCTATCAACATTCAGTACTTC. It encodes CSTSINIQYF.

This clone came up many times. V is TRBV5-4 and J is TRBJ1-1; D is possibly TRBD1 (5 bases). Germline V gene lookup returns CDR1 SGHNT and CDR2 YYREEE (reference sequence). This CDR3 is built from 12 residues. Trimming took 2 bases from V and 3 from J, leaving 5 bases between them. CDR3 nucleotide sequence: TGTGCCAGCAGCTTCAGGGACACTGAAGCTTTCTTT. Translating it yields CASSFRDTEAFF.

This clone was picked up many times. This chain joins TRBV6-1 and TRBJ1-2; TRBD1 matches at 7 bases. Germline V gene lookup returns CDR1 MNHNS and CDR2 SASEGT. The CDR3 has 11 amino acids. The DNA of the CDR3 is TGTGCGACAGGGCATAACTATGGCTACACCTTC. It specifies CATGHNYGYTF.

This clone was seen ten or more times. This chain links TRBV5-4 with TRBJ2-1; TRBD2 aligns across 7 bases. Trimming took 0 bases from V and 7 from J; bases not matched to a gene: 10. This CDR3 comprises 16 residues. Looked up from germline, CDR1 is SGHNT and CDR2 is YYREEE (reference sequence). CDR3 protein: CASSLGAGDHRNEQFF. Written as DNA, the CDR3 is TGTGCCAGCAGCTTGGGGGCGGGGGATCATCGGAATGAGCAGTTCTTC.

This clone was seen repeatedly, ten times or more. The chain recombines TRBV7-6 with TRBJ1-3; 7 bases fit TRBD1. The CDR3 covers 15 residues. V was clipped by 1 base and J by 4 bases; unmatched bases: 4. In germline, CDR1 is SGHVS, CDR2 FNYEAQ. The CDR3 protein is CASSLVPTGGNTIYF. DNA of the CDR3: TGTGCCAGCAGCTTAGTGCCGACAGGGGGAAACACCATATATTTT.

This clone has ten or more counts. The chain combines TRBV19 with TRBJ2-3; the D gene is possibly TRBD2 (6 bases). V was shortened by 4 bases and J by 5 bases, with 13 bases between the two germline ends. Germline V CDR1 and CDR2: LNHDA, SQIVND (reference sequence). This CDR3 has 14 residues. Here the CDR3 DNA reads TGTGCCAGTAGTAGTCGTGGGGGAGGAGATACGCAGTATTTT. Its translation: CASSSRGGGDTQYF.

This clone was detected a few times. The chain combines TRBV2 with TRBJ1-2, with D perhaps matching TRBD1 (6 bases). Germline loops: CDR1 SNHLY, CDR2 FYNNEI. V lost 5 bases, J lost 3 bases, and 13 bases lay in between. CDR3 length: 14 residues. CDR3 sequence reads: CASSYRQVYYGYTF. The CDR3 DNA reads as TGTGCCAGCAGTTATAGACAGGTCTACTATGGCTACACCTTC.

The sample holds many counts of this clone. The V gene is TRBV19, the J gene TRBJ2-1, with TRBD2 matching over 8 bases. The CDR3 consists of 16 residues. V lost 1 base to trimming and J lost 0 bases; unmatched junction nucleotides: 2. Germline assignment: CDR1 LNHDA and CDR2 SQIVND (reference sequence). The CDR3 region has the DNA TGTGCCAGTAGTATAGGACGGGGGGGCTCCTACAATGAGCAGTTCTTC. Translating gives CASSIGRGGSYNEQFF.

V gene TRBV4-1 combines with J gene TRBJ1-4, with D possibly being TRBD1 (5 bases). Trimming stripped 1 base from V and 3 bases from J, with 15 bases between. The CDR3 totals 17 residues. CDR1 is MGHRA, CDR2 YSYEKL, per germline. The CDR3 sequence is CASSQASGAVANEKLFF. DNA for the CDR3: TGCGCCAGCAGCCAAGCCTCTGGGGCGGTAGCTAATGAAAAACTGTTTTTT.

This clone was picked up many times. This rearrangement joins TRBV10-1 to TRBJ2-1, with TRBD2 matching over 11 bases. With 3 bases clipped from V and 6 bases from J, the junction kept 4 bases outside the gene matches. This CDR3 has 15 residues. Germline assignment: CDR1 WNHNN and CDR2 SYGVQD (reference sequence). CDR3 sequence (DNA): TGCGCCAGCAGTGACGTAGCGGGAGGGCCCAATGAGCAGTTCTTC. Protein: CASSDVAGGPNEQFF.

This clone has ten or more counts. The rearrangement uses TRBV4-1 and TRBJ1-3, with D maybe TRBD1 (5 bases). Trimming took 1 base from V and 2 from J, leaving 12 bases between them. This CDR3 is built from 16 residues. Germline loops: CDR1 MGHRA, CDR2 YSYEKL. DNA of the CDR3: TGCGCCAGCAGCCAAGGCACGGGGGGTACTGGAAACACCATATATTTT. It codes for CASSQGTGGTGNTIYF.

This clone was found many times. This chain uses TRBV28 with TRBJ2-2; perhaps TRBD1 as D (5 bases). The CDR3 consists of 16 residues. Looked up from germline, CDR1 is MDHEN and CDR2 is SYDVKM. With 5 bases removed from V and 9 bases from J, the gap between germline ends came to 22 bases. The CDR3 region has the DNA TGTGCCAGCAGTCCCTGGGCAGGGTTTGAAGAGCGGGAGCTGTTTTTT. Translation gives CASSPWAGFEERELFF.

This clone was seen at least ten times. The chain combines TRBV30 with TRBJ2-2; a possible D gene is TRBD2 (6 bases). The CDR3 sequence is 16 residues long. Trimming stripped 0 bases from V and 2 bases from J, with 13 bases between. Germline assignment: CDR1 GTSNPN and CDR2 SVGIG (reference sequence). CDR3 coding DNA: TGTGCCTGGAGTGTCCCAACCGGGACTAACACCGGGGAGCTGTTTTTT. This gives the protein CAWSVPTGTNTGELFF.

CDR3 amino acids: CSVEGQGIGAGGTDTQYF. The CDR3 nucleotides read TGCAGCGTTGAAGGCCAGGGGATTGGGGCGGGGGGCACAGATACGCAGTATTTT. The chain employs TRBV29-1 and TRBJ2-3, with a tentative D call TRBD2 (7 bases). The V end was cut by 1 base, the J end by 1 base, with 21 bases between. The germline V gene has CDR1 SQVTM and CDR2 ANQGSEA. The CDR3 consists of 18 residues.

The V gene is TRBV18, the J gene TRBJ2-1; D might be TRBD1 (6 bases). The germline gives CDR1 KGHSH, CDR2 LQKENI. The CDR3 has 15 amino acids. Trimming stripped 2 bases from V and 4 bases from J, with 12 bases between. The CDR3 sequence: CASSPAVQGYNEQFF. As DNA, the CDR3 is TGTGCCAGCTCACCAGCGGTCCAGGGGTACAATGAGCAGTTCTTC.

This clone was seen repeatedly, ten times or more. This chain uses TRBV9 with TRBJ1-4; weak D call: TRBD1 (6 bases). V was trimmed by 1 base and J by 3 bases, leaving 7 bases between them. This CDR3 comprises 14 residues. Germline-derived CDR1 and CDR2 are SGDLS and YYNGEE. The CDR3 region is CASSVQGSNEKLFF. CDR3 nucleotides: TGTGCCAGCAGCGTACAGGGGTCTAATGAAAAACTGTTTTTT.

This clone was detected many times. The chain couples TRBV28 to TRBJ1-5; unclear D gene. V lost 5 bases and J 1 base, leaving 15 bases between the germline ends. The germline gives CDR1 MDHEN, CDR2 SYDVKM. This CDR3 region has 16 residues. CDR3 sequence reads: CASSDWIGGSNQPQHF. CDR3 nucleotides: TGTGCCAGCAGTGACTGGATAGGTGGGAGCAATCAGCCCCAGCATTTT.

This clone was seen repeatedly, ten times or more. The CDR3 sequence is CASSSDHYEQYV. CDR3 bases: TGTGCCAGCAGCTCCGACCACTACGAGCAGTACGTC. The genes are TRBV7-9 and TRBJ2-7, with D hard to call. This CDR3 is built from 12 residues. Per the germline V gene, CDR1 is SEHNR and CDR2 is FQNEAQ (reference sequence). Trimming cost V 4 bases and J 3 bases, with 7 bases left between them.

The gene calls are TRBV5-6 and TRBJ2-5; 7 bases align to TRBD2. This CDR3 spans 16 amino acids. The V gene end was trimmed by 4 bases and the J gene end by 5 bases; junction bases not matched to a gene: 14. CDR1 is SGHDT and CDR2 is YYEEEE in the germline V gene. The chain's CDR3 is CASSRSLAGDVETQYF. For the CDR3, the DNA is TGTGCCAGCAGCCGAAGTCTGGCGGGGGATGTGGAGACCCAGTACTTC.

The table lists this clone with many counts. This rearrangement joins TRBV11-2 to TRBJ2-7; 14 positions agree with TRBD2. The CDR3 is made up of 19 amino acids. From germline, CDR1 is SGHAT and CDR2 FQNNGV. Trimming at V came to 5 bases and at J to 6 bases, leaving 18 bases not matched to a gene. The CDR3 coding sequence is TGTGCCAGCAGCCCGATGCCGGGACTAGCGGGAGCAAAGCCCTCCGAGCAGTACTTC. Translation: CASSPMPGLAGAKPSEQYF.

The V gene is TRBV7-8, the J gene TRBJ1-5, with 7 bases fitting TRBD1. The length of the CDR3 is 14 residues. Germline CDR1 is SGHVS and CDR2 is FQNEAQ. V lost 4 bases and J lost 12; bases outside the gene matches: 12. For the CDR3, the DNA is TGTGCCAGCAGCTCCCACTACGGAGCAGGGGGCCAGCATTTT. Protein: CASSSHYGAGGQHF.

This clone showed up many times. The rearrangement links TRBV5-1 to TRBJ1-1; 10 nucleotides agree with TRBD1. The CDR3 consists of 15 residues. CDR1 is SGHRS and CDR2 is YFSETQ in the germline V gene. With V trimmed by 4 bases and J by 5 bases, 8 bases remained unmatched. The CDR3 reads CASSKTGGKRTEAFF. In nucleotides, the CDR3 is TGCGCCAGCAGCAAGACAGGGGGCAAAAGGACTGAAGCTTTCTTT.

The sample holds many counts of this clone. The CDR3 spells CASSYAGTGTPKGTF. The CDR3 DNA sequence: TGTGCCAGCAGTTATGCTGGGACAGGGACCCCCAAGGGCACCTTC. J is TRBJ1-2 and V is TRBV28; 9 positions match TRBD1. In germline, CDR1 is MDHEN, CDR2 SYDVKM. The junction had 16 bases not matched to a gene; V was cut back by 4 bases and J by 13 bases. The CDR3 totals 15 residues.

In this sample, this clone turned up a few times. The chain is built from TRBV7-9 and TRBJ1-2; D perhaps matches TRBD1 (5 bases). Germline V gives CDR1 SEHNR, CDR2 FQNEAQ (reference sequence). This CDR3 has 13 amino acids. V lost 11 bases to trimming and J lost 3 bases, with 16 bases between them. CDR3 DNA sequence: TGTGCCGGGACTGGGGGGGTTGACTATGGCTACACCTTC. It yields the protein CAGTGGVDYGYTF.

This clone was picked up a small number of times. V and J are TRBV2 and TRBJ2-1, with a weak D call TRBD2 (5 bases). V shed 8 bases and J shed 0 bases, with 11 bases lying between them. CDR1 is SNHLY, CDR2 FYNNEI, per germline. CDR3 size: 14 residues. The CDR3 loop is CASWRGFSYNEQFF. The CDR3 nucleotides read TGTGCCAGCTGGCGAGGGTTCTCCTACAATGAGCAGTTCTTC. The variable domain in full, completed from reference TRBV2 and TRBJ2-1, reads EPEVTQTPSHQVTQMGQEVILRCVPISNHLYFYWYRQILGQKVEFLVSFYNNEISEKSEIFDDQFSVERPDGSNFTLKIRSTKLEDSAMYFCASWRGFSYNEQFFGPGTRLTVL.

V and J are TRBV29-1 and TRBJ2-2, with 8 bases that match TRBD1. The CDR3 is 13 residues long. V lost 4 bases, J lost 4 bases, and 2 bases stayed unmatched. Germline V lookup: CDR1 SQVTM, CDR2 ANQGSEA. CDR3 sequence (DNA): TGCAGCGTTGGGACAGGGTTCACCGGGGAGCTGTTTTTT. Translation gives CSVGTGFTGELFF.

The table lists this clone with many counts. This chain joins TRBV11-2 and TRBJ2-7; 8 bases fit TRBD1. With 8 bases clipped from V and 6 bases from J, the junction kept 6 bases outside the gene matches. Per germline, CDR1 SGHAT and CDR2 FQNNGV. This CDR3 has 12 amino acids. The CDR3 here is CASRQGISEQYF. In nucleotides, the CDR3 is TGTGCCAGCCGACAGGGGATCAGCGAGCAGTACTTC.

This clone showed up many times. This sequence joins TRBV7-9 and TRBJ2-5; D possibly corresponds to TRBD1 (7 bases). This CDR3 comprises 14 residues. V lost 7 bases, J lost 5 bases, and 17 bases lay in between. Germline assignment: CDR1 SEHNR and CDR2 FQNEAQ (reference sequence). CDR3 loop: CASTLTGRDETQYF. The CDR3 DNA sequence: TGTGCCAGCACCTTGACAGGGCGGGATGAGACCCAGTACTTC. Supplemented by reference TRBV7-9 and TRBJ2-5, the full variable domain reads DTGVSQNPRHKITKRGQNVTFRCDPISEHNRLYWYRQTLGQGPEFLTYFQNEAQLEKSRLLSDRFSAERPKGSFSTLEIQRTEQGDSAMYLCASTLTGRDETQYFGPGTRLLVL.

In its sample, this clone was seen many times. The chain has TRBV5-1 and TRBJ2-2; 7 bases match TRBD1. V gave up 1 base and J gave up 8 bases; unmatched junction bases: 8. The CDR3 is made up of 15 amino acids. Germline-derived CDR1 and CDR2 are SGHRS and YFSETQ. CDR3 sequence (DNA): TGCGCCAGCAGCTTGAGGCAGGGGGTTACTGGGGAGCTGTTTTTT. This translates into CASSLRQGVTGELFF.

The V call is TRBV5-6, the J call TRBJ2-5, with a possible D match to TRBD1 (5 bases). From germline, CDR1 is SGHDT and CDR2 YYEEEE. Trimming cost V 1 base and J 5 bases, with 18 bases left between them. This CDR3 is 16 amino acids long. CDR3: CASSLYGSRVNETQYF. CDR3 sequence (DNA): TGTGCCAGCAGCTTGTATGGGTCCAGGGTGAACGAGACCCAGTACTTC. The full variable domain, rest sourced from reference TRBV5-6 and TRBJ2-5, is DAGVTQSPTHLIKTRGQQVTLRCSPKSGHDTVSWYQQALGQGPQFIFQYYEEEERQRGNFPDRFSGHQFPNYSSELNVNALLLGDSALYLCASSLYGSRVNETQYFGPGTRLLVL.